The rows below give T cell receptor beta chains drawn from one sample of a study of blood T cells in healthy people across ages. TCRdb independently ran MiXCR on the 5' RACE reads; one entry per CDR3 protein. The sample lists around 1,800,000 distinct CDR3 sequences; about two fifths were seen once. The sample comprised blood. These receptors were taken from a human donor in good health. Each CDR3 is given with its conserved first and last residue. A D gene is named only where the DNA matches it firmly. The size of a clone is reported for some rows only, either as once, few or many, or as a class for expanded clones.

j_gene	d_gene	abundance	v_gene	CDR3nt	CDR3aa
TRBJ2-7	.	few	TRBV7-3	TGTGCCAGCAGCTTAGTTGGGACCGACCCCAAGGACGAGCAGTACTTC	CASSLVGTDPKDEQYF
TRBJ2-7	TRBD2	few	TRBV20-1	TGCAGTGCTTGGGGACCCGGGGGGTCCTACGAGCAGTACTTC	CSAWGPGGSYEQYF
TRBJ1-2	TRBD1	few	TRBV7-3	TGTGCCAGCAGCTTAAGAGGGTCGGGGACAGAGTATAGCTTC	CASSLRGSGTEYSF
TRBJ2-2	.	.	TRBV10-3	TGTGCCATCAAAGTCGGAGAGGCGACCGGGGAGCTGTTTTTT	CAIKVGEATGELFF
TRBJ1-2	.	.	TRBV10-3	TGTGCCATCAGGGAGTCGGCGCAGGGTCTCGGCTACACCTTC	CAIRESAQGLGYTF
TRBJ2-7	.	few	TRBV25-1	TGTGCCAGCAGGTGGGTTAGCGAGCAGTACTTC	CASRWVSEQYF
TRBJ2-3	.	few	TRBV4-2	TGTGCCAGCAGCCAAGGGGGTACAGGGAGTGGCCCCTACACAGATACGCAGTATTTT	CASSQGGTGSGPYTDTQYF
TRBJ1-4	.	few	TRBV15	TGTGCCACTCGGAGGGCAACTAATGAAAAACTGTTTTTT	CATRRATNEKLFF
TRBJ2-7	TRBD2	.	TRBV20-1	TGCAGTGCTAGTCGTCTAGCGGGGAACTCCTACAATGAGCAGTACTTC	CSASRLAGNSYNEQYF
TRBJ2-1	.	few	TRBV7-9	TGTGCCAGCAGCCCCCGCAGGATGGACAATGAGCAGTTCTTC	CASSPRRMDNEQFF
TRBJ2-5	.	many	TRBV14	TGTGCCAGCAGCCAAGTTCACGAGACCCAGTACTTC	CASSQVHETQYF
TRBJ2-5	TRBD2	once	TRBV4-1	TGCGCCAGCAGCCAAGGGGCTAGCGGGTCCCAAGAGACCCAGTACTTC	CASSQGASGSQETQYF
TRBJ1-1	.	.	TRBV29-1	TGCAGCGTTGTGTTTCTTATGAACACTGAAGCTTTCTTT	CSVVFLMNTEAFF
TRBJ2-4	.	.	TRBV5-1	TGCGCCAGCAGCGGGCAGGGATTCATTCAGTACTTC	CASSGQGFIQYF
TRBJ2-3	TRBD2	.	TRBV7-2	TGTGCCAGCAGCCCAAGTACTAGCGGATACACAGATACGCAGTATTTT	CASSPSTSGYTDTQYF
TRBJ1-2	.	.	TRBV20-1	TGCAGTGCTAGAGCCCCTAACTATGGCTACACCTTC	CSARAPNYGYTF
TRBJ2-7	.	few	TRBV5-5	TGTGCCAGAACGACTGGGGAGAGAGTGTACGAGCAGTACTTC	CARTTGERVYEQYF
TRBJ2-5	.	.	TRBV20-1	TGCAGTGCCACAAGGGACGGTGAGCTAAAAGAGACCCAGGACTTC	CSATRDGELKETQDF
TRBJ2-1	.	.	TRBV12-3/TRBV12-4	TGTGCCAGCAGATACGAAAATGAGCAGTTCTTC	CASRYENEQFF
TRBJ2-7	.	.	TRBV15	TGTGCCACCAGCAGAGGGGCAGAAGTCTCCTACGAGCAGTACTTC	CATSRGAEVSYEQYF
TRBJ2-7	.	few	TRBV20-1	TGCAGTGCTGCAGAGGACTCCTACGAGCAGTACTTC	CSAAEDSYEQYF
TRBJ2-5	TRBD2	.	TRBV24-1	TGTGCCACCAGTGACCCGGACCCACTAGCGGGGAGCCAAGAGACCCAGTACTTC	CATSDPDPLAGSQETQYF
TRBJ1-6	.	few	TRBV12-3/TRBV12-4	TGTGCCAGCAGTGAGATCCGGGACTATAATTCACCCCTCCACTTT	CASSEIRDYNSPLHF
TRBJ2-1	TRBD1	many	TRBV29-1	TGCAGCGCCAAGACAGGGGACAATGAGCAGTTCTTC	CSAKTGDNEQFF
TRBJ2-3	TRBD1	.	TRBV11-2	TGTGCCAGCAACTTACAAACAGGGGAGAGCACAGATACGCAGTATTTT	CASNLQTGESTDTQYF